The 30 T cell receptor beta chains given below trace back to one sample, sequenced in a study of early T cells in non-severe SARS-CoV-2 infection. Using its own MiXCR run on the 5' RACE reads, TCRdb lists one record per CDR3 protein. This table has tens of thousands of distinct CDR3 sequences, less than 5.5% appearing once. The sample consisted of whole blood. The receptors were gathered from an adult who was a healthcare worker with PCR-confirmed SARS-CoV-2 infection or an uninfected control (not recorded which).

This clonotype was detected ten times or more. The rearrangement links TRBV14 to TRBJ1-4; 9 bases fit TRBD1. V lost 6 bases to trimming and J lost 10 bases; unmatched junction nucleotides: 6. The germline V gene encodes CDR1 SGHDN and CDR2 FVKESK. The CDR3 runs to 13 residues. CDR3 residues: CASREQGAGKLFF. In nucleotides, the CDR3 is TGTGCCAGCAGAGAACAGGGGGCAGGAAAACTGTTTTTT.

This clonotype was counted a few times. This rearrangement joins TRBV5-4 to TRBJ2-3; no clear D gene. Between the trimmed V and J ends, which lost 0 bases and 8 bases, there was a span of 13 bases. This CDR3 has 14 residues. Germline V gene sequence: CDR1 SGHNT, CDR2 YYREEE (reference sequence). Here the CDR3 reads CASSLETGRVTQYF. The DNA of the CDR3 is TGTGCCAGCAGCTTGGAGACTGGAAGGGTTACGCAGTATTTT.

This clonotype was observed many times. V usage is TRBV9 and J usage is TRBJ1-3; D unclear. CDR1 and CDR2 from the germline V gene are SGDLS and YYNGEE. This CDR3 region has 16 residues. Trimming left V 1 base short and J 0 bases short, with 11 bases between. For the CDR3, the DNA is TGTGCCAGCAGCGTAACGGCCCCTACCTCTGGAAACACCATATATTTT. Translating gives CASSVTAPTSGNTIYF.

The chain carries TRBV11-2 and TRBJ2-2; no clear D. V was pared by 4 bases and J by 1 base, with 10 bases between. This CDR3 is 15 amino acids long. In germline, CDR1 is SGHAT, CDR2 FQNNGV. The CDR3 DNA follows: TGTGCCAGCAGCTCTTTGTGGGAGAACACCGGGGAGCTGTTTTTT. Protein sequence: CASSSLWENTGELFF.

The table lists this clonotype with a count of one. At one of its ends the junction is not consistent with the germline gene, which may arise from a read error. The chain employs TRBV7-3 and TRBJ2-6; possibly TRBD1 or TRBD2 for D (5 bases each). From germline, CDR1 is SGHTA and CDR2 FQGTGA. The CDR3 spans 16 residues. The CDR3 DNA follows: TGTGCTAGCAGCTCGGGACCGCAATCTGGGGCCAACGTCCTGACTTTC. Translating it yields CASSSGPQSGANVLTF.

The sample holds many counts of this clonotype. The V call is TRBV12-3 or TRBV12-4, the J call TRBJ2-2; 7 nucleotides line up with TRBD1. This CDR3 is 14 amino acids long. Trimming took 6 bases from V and 3 from J; bases not matched to a gene: 4. CDR3 protein: CASRWQGDTGELFF. The CDR3 coding sequence is TGTGCCAGCAGGTGGCAGGGGGACACCGGGGAGCTGTTTTTT.

This clonotype was seen repeatedly, ten times or more. V is TRBV25-1 and J is TRBJ1-2, with no clear D. In germline, CDR1 is MGHDK, CDR2 SYGVNS. The V end was cut by 2 bases, the J end by 4 bases, with 14 bases between. The CDR3 has 15 amino acids. The CDR3 here is CASSEGEVPTYGYTF. The DNA of the CDR3 is TGTGCCAGCAGTGAAGGCGAAGTTCCCACCTATGGCTACACCTTC.

This clonotype appeared a few times. The chain couples TRBV24-1 to TRBJ2-1; D remains ambiguous. Trimming took off 4 bases at V and 7 bases at J, with 10 bases between the two ends. The germline V gene encodes CDR1 KGHDR and CDR2 SFDVKD. The CDR3 is 13 residues long. This CDR3 is CATSDPLINEQFF. For the CDR3, the DNA is TGTGCCACCAGTGACCCCCTGATTAATGAGCAGTTCTTC.

V usage is TRBV18 and J usage is TRBJ1-6; D is unclear. The germline V and J ends were trimmed by 0 bases and 5 bases, with 11 bases remaining between them. CDR3 length: 16 amino acids. The V gene's germline CDR1 is KGHSH and CDR2 LQKENI. The CDR3, as DNA: TGTGCCAGCTCACCACCCGGGTTACGGAATAATTCACCCCTCCACTTT. Its translation: CASSPPGLRNNSPLHF.

The rearrangement joins TRBV6-2 or TRBV6-3 to TRBJ2-5; maybe TRBD2 (5 bases). V gave up 2 bases and J gave up 2 bases, with 9 bases separating them. The CDR3 consists of 14 residues. Germline loops: CDR1 MNHEY, CDR2 SVGEGT. The CDR3: CASSYGGPQETQYF. The CDR3 DNA sequence: TGTGCCAGCAGTTACGGCGGGCCACAAGAGACCCAGTACTTC.

This clonotype has more than one count but fewer than ten. This chain uses TRBV11-3 with TRBJ1-2; 9 bases are a match to TRBD1. Losses at the gene ends were 5 bases for V and 8 bases for J; bases not matched to a gene: 9. Per the germline V gene, CDR1 is SGHNT and CDR2 is YENEEA. CDR3 length: 14 residues. The CDR3 protein is CASSKDGTGRGYTF. The CDR3 DNA follows: TGTGCCAGCAGCAAGGACGGGACAGGGAGGGGCTACACCTTC.

This clonotype showed up many times. The J gene is TRBJ2-7, the V gene TRBV11-2, with D unresolved. CDR1 SGHAT and CDR2 FQNNGV come from the germline V gene. This CDR3 region has 16 residues. V was shortened by 5 bases and J by 3 bases, with 20 bases between the two germline ends. The CDR3 spells CASSPTDQVPGYEQYF. CDR3 nucleotides: TGTGCCAGCAGCCCCACCGACCAGGTACCCGGCTACGAGCAGTACTTC.

This clonotype was seen at least ten times. The chain combines TRBV20-1 with TRBJ1-2; 8 bases line up with TRBD1. This CDR3 spans 13 amino acids. Germline V CDR1 and CDR2: DFQATT, SNEGSKA (reference sequence). After removal of 3 bases from V and 4 bases from J, the junction contained 4 bases not matched to a gene. The CDR3 is CSASWTGTYGYTF. The CDR3 DNA sequence: TGCAGTGCTAGCTGGACAGGGACCTATGGCTACACCTTC.

CDR3 in amino acids: CASNSPFQNTGELFF. DNA of the CDR3: TGTGCCAGCAACTCTCCTTTCCAGAACACCGGGGAGCTGTTTTTT. The genes are TRBV12-3 or TRBV12-4 and TRBJ2-2, with no clear D. The CDR3 is made up of 15 amino acids. The germline V and J ends were trimmed by 7 bases and 1 base, with 13 bases remaining between them.

This clonotype appeared many times. The chain is built from TRBV18 and TRBJ2-3, with 7 bases that match TRBD1. Germline trimming cut 1 base from V and 2 bases from J; bases unmatched to any gene: 15. The CDR3 has 19 amino acids. Germline lookup yields CDR1 KGHSH and CDR2 LQKENI. CDR3 DNA sequence: TGTGCCAGCTCACCACTAGGGGGCGCGAGTTCTGCCGACACAGATACGCAGTATTTT. Amino acid sequence: CASSPLGGASSADTDTQYF.

This clonotype was seen at least ten times. The rearrangement uses TRBV19 and TRBJ2-5; D not resolved. The germline V gene encodes CDR1 LNHDA and CDR2 SQIVND (reference sequence). The CDR3 has 14 residues. V shed 3 bases and J shed 4 bases, with 12 bases lying between them. The CDR3 region is CASSMSPKSETQYF. The CDR3 DNA reads TGTGCCAGTAGTATGTCTCCAAAGTCAGAGACCCAGTACTTC. Using reference TRBV19 and TRBJ2-5 for the parts outside the CDR3, the full variable domain is DGGITQSPKYLFRKEGQNVTLSCEQNLNHDAMYWYRQDPGQGLRLIYYSQIVNDFQKGDIAEGYSVSREKKESFPLTVTSAQKNPTAFYLCASSMSPKSETQYFGPGTRLLVL.

This clonotype came up many times. The chain has TRBV11-2 and TRBJ2-5, with D possibly matching TRBD2 (6 bases). The CDR3 sequence is 12 residues long. Trimming shortened V by 6 bases and J by 5 bases, and 10 bases separated the two germline ends. Germline-derived CDR1 and CDR2 are SGHAT and FQNNGV. Here the CDR3 reads CASSTSTETQYF. The CDR3 nucleotides read TGTGCCAGCAGTACTAGCACGGAGACCCAGTACTTC.

The V and J genes are TRBV2 and TRBJ1-4, with D tentatively TRBD1 (5 bases). The CDR3 is 16 residues long. Trimming left V 3 bases short and J 0 bases short, with 11 bases between. Per the germline V gene, CDR1 is SNHLY and CDR2 is FYNNEI. As DNA, the CDR3 is TGTGCCAGCAGTGACGTTACAGGTGCAACTAATGAAAAACTGTTTTTT. It encodes CASSDVTGATNEKLFF.

This clonotype showed up many times. This rearrangement joins TRBV14 to TRBJ2-7; the match to TRBD2 covers 11 bases. Unmatched junction bases numbered 14, after V lost 4 bases and J lost 0 bases. Germline V lookup: CDR1 SGHDN, CDR2 FVKESK. This CDR3 contains 19 residues. CDR3 protein: CASSLRLLAGGPSSYEQYF. The CDR3, as DNA: TGTGCCAGCAGCCTCCGACTCCTAGCGGGGGGCCCAAGCTCCTACGAGCAGTACTTC. Combining the CDR3 with reference TRBV14 and TRBJ2-7 gives the whole variable domain EAGVTQFPSHSVIEKGQTVTLRCDPISGHDNLYWYRRVMGKEIKFLLHFVKESKQDESGMPNNRFLAERTGGTYSTLKVQPAELEDSGVYFCASSLRLLAGGPSSYEQYFGPGTRLTVT.

In this sample, this clonotype turned up many times. This sequence joins TRBV6-4 and TRBJ2-1; maybe TRBD2 (7 bases). The V and J ends lost 2 bases and 8 bases respectively, with 19 bases between them. The CDR3 is 16 amino acids. Germline-derived CDR1 and CDR2 are MRHNA and SNTAGT. The CDR3 loop reads CASSDKGGGQWDEQFF. CDR3 DNA: TGTGCCAGCAGTGACAAAGGGGGGGGCCAGTGGGATGAGCAGTTCTTC.

CDR3 sequence: CASSTEANYGYTF. Written as DNA, the CDR3 is TGTGCCAGCTCTACAGAGGCTAACTATGGCTACACCTTC. The gene calls are TRBV7-8 and TRBJ1-2; D remains unclear. Trimming removed 8 bases from V and 0 bases from J, with 10 bases in between. The germline V gene has CDR1 SGHVS and CDR2 FQNEAQ. The CDR3 contains 13 residues.

This clonotype was detected many times. The chain joins TRBV12-3 or TRBV12-4 to TRBJ2-7; tentative D call: TRBD2 (6 bases). V lost 7 bases, J lost 0 bases, and 22 bases lay in between. The CDR3 extends over 17 amino acids. CDR3 DNA: TGTGCCAGCACTCCGGACGTTGGGGGGTTGACCTCCTACGAGCAGTACTTC. Amino acids: CASTPDVGGLTSYEQYF.

Ten or more counts support this clonotype. CDR3 nucleotide sequence: TGTGCCAGCAGCCTTGGGGGCAGCGCAGATACGCAGTATTTT. It translates to CASSLGGSADTQYF. This chain uses TRBV7-3 with TRBJ2-3; tentatively, D is TRBD1 (6 bases). Deletions cut 5 bases from V and 4 bases from J, with 13 bases between. Germline CDR1 reads SGHTA; CDR2 reads FQGTGA. The CDR3 spans 14 residues.

This clonotype came up a few times. The CDR3 DNA follows: TGTGCCAGCAGCACTCCTGGGCCCCAAGAGACCCAGTACTTC. It translates to CASSTPGPQETQYF. The V call is TRBV7-7, the J call TRBJ2-5; D is ambiguous. The germline gives CDR1 SSHAT, CDR2 FNYEAQ (reference sequence). This CDR3 comprises 14 residues. Trimming took off 5 bases at V and 1 base at J, with 11 bases between the two ends.

The V and J genes are TRBV5-1 and TRBJ1-3, with a possible D match to TRBD1 (5 bases). Germline CDR1 is SGHRS and CDR2 is YFSETQ. Deletions cut 1 base from V and 9 bases from J, with 8 bases between. The CDR3 consists of 12 residues. The CDR3 spells CASSLPGGTIYF. The CDR3 DNA follows: TGCGCCAGCAGCTTGCCTGGGGGCACCATATATTTT. Drawing the rest from reference TRBV5-1 and TRBJ1-3, the complete variable domain is KAGVTQTPRYLIKTRGQQVTLSCSPISGHRSVSWYQQTPGQGLQFLFEYFSETQRNKGNFPGRFSGRQFSNSRSEMNVSTLELGDSALYLCASSLPGGTIYFGEGSWLTVV.

This clonotype was picked up a small number of times. The chain carries TRBV4-2 and TRBJ2-7; D is possibly TRBD2 (6 bases). Per germline, CDR1 LGHNA and CDR2 YNFKEQ. This CDR3 has 15 residues. V lost 4 bases to trimming and J lost 0 bases, with 13 bases between them. The CDR3 nucleotides are TGTGCCAGCAGCCCAACGCGGGACTTCTCCTACGAGCAGTACTTC. The encoded protein is CASSPTRDFSYEQYF.

This chain connects TRBV20-1 to TRBJ2-1; 11 bases are a match to TRBD2. Germline V gene lookup returns CDR1 DFQATT and CDR2 SNEGSKA (reference sequence). The trim removed 5 bases at V and 5 bases at J, leaving 5 bases unmatched. This CDR3 is built from 14 residues. CDR3: CSALAGGLNNEQFF. The CDR3 bases are TGCAGTGCTCTAGCGGGGGGACTTAACAATGAGCAGTTCTTC.

This clonotype has ten or more counts. The chain couples TRBV11-2 to TRBJ2-1, with D tentatively TRBD1 (6 bases). The CDR3 is made up of 14 amino acids. Between the trimmed V and J ends, which lost 3 bases and 8 bases, there was a span of 14 bases. CDR1 is SGHAT and CDR2 is FQNNGV in the germline V gene. The CDR3 here is CASSFGQPGDEQFF. CDR3 sequence (DNA): TGTGCCAGCAGCTTTGGACAGCCAGGAGATGAGCAGTTCTTC.

This clonotype appeared a few times. The V call is TRBV20-1, the J call TRBJ1-1; D is unresolved. The CDR3 runs 12 residues. The germline gives CDR1 DFQATT, CDR2 SNEGSKA (reference sequence). Trimming left V 6 bases short and J 4 bases short, with 12 bases between. The DNA for the CDR3 is TGCAGTGCCTCGTCATTCGGCACTGAAGCTTTCTTT. It encodes CSASSFGTEAFF.

This clonotype was counted ten times or more. This sequence joins TRBV20-1 and TRBJ1-1; 8 bases map to TRBD1. This CDR3 spans 11 amino acids. Germline loops: CDR1 DFQATT, CDR2 SNEGSKA (reference sequence). V lost 3 bases, J lost 6 bases, and 0 bases stayed unmatched. Here the CDR3 reads CSARDRAEAFF. CDR3 DNA sequence: TGCAGTGCTAGGGACAGGGCTGAAGCTTTCTTT.